The entry that follows covers one T cell receptor beta chain sequence. This clonotype was observed many times. Its antigen is unknown. Base qualities are not recorded, but no much larger clone differs from it by a single base. This sample stems from a study of kidney transplant recipient with SARS-CoV-2 infection (dated by TCRdb to the early 2020s). The sequencer was an Illumina MiSeq. Profiling of the peripheral T cell repertoire was carried out for human TCRbeta genes. Per the source publication's procedure: To account for variability over time, differences in clonotype abundance were tested using beta-binomial modelling. Clonotypes that had expanded were screened against the ImmuneCODE reference database of SARS-CoV-2-associated TCRs and mapped onto regions of the viral genome. Additional analyses of the repertoire looked at TRBV gene usage, CDR3 length, CDR3 amino acid overlap between time points, clonotype abundance distributions and Jaccard similarity. The public reads were quality trimmed at Q25 with fastp and then assembled into clones with MiXCR by TCRdb, keeping productive beta chains. CDR3 protein sequences are deduplicated, and each keeps its most common genes and DNA. The V and J calls, along with clone size, are taken from TCRdb and not from the paper's own processing. The sample data list 200,000 to 300,000 distinct CDR3 sequences, and 29% of these were observed just once. Of the sample, roughly 7.3% falls within the top ten clones.

Measured from the cysteine to the phenylalanine, the CDR3 is 13 residues long. Kept here is only the CDR3 DNA, which spans 39 bases and is read in frame from base 1. Via the germline V gene (reference sequence), CDR1 is GTSNPN and CDR2 SVGIG. For this chain, trimming is 0 bases at the V end and 4 bases at the J end, and the number of junction bases without a gene match is 3. The sample's time point label, decoded: pre-pandemic baseline sample and day 111 after first positive SARS-CoV-2 test. This specimen consisted of a blood sample, obtained at baseline and on day 111 from a kidney transplant recipient. This TCR was recovered from a male patient aged 30 to 40 who had COVID-19 and was a kidney transplant recipient. Some T cells may originate with the graft donor following a transplant. The rearranged segments are TRBV30 and TRBJ2-7; TRBD1 agrees with 7 junctional bases. The nucleotide sequence is given as TGTGCCTGGAGTGTAGACAGGGAGTACGAGCAGTACTTC. Its protein reads: CAWSVDREYEQYF.